This TCR beta chain was sequenced for a study of vaccination effects on CD4 cells after COVID-19. Study-wide context: Using viral peptide pools, the ViraFEST assay grew out antigen-specific CD4+ T cells prior to sequencing.

On this clone: Its antigen is not identified.

Method: immunoSEQ multiplex PCR; TCRdb's copy keeps in-frame clones and lacks some. The data show 40,000 to 45,000 clones, about 80% seen once. At the end of roughly 9 days of culture, CD4+ T cells were isolated. This person caught SARS-CoV-2 sometime from March to December 2020, and PCR testing confirmed the infection. Each person got two doses of an mRNA SARS-CoV-2 vaccine, BNT162b2 or mRNA-1273. V shed 1 base and J 3 bases; nucleotides not matched to a gene: 7. The CDR3 runs to 17 residues. Germline CDR1 and CDR2: LNHNV and YYDKDF (reference sequence). The chain joins TRBV15 to TRBJ2-5; 11 nucleotides match TRBD2. The TCR originated in a human donor who had a prior SARS-CoV-2 infection. Sequencing used CD4+ T cells from PBMCs cultured without peptide, obtained after COVID-19 vaccination. DNA for the CDR3: TGTGCCACCAGCAGAGTGTATACTAGCGGGAGAAAAGAGACCCAGTACTTC. Protein: CATSRVYTSGRKETQYF.